Presented here are 10 T cell receptor beta chains from one specimen sequenced in a study of T cell repertoires in cytomegalovirus infection. TCRdb passed the reads through MiXCR, listing each CDR3 protein once. The sample records some 300,000 distinct CDR3 sequences, roughly 9.3% being singletons. Sequencing was carried out using PBMCs. The receptors shown here come from a human donor in good health (CMV status not recorded). Some clones in this sample may be carry-over from other donors' samples.

In its sample, this clonotype was seen many times. V usage is TRBV5-6 and J usage is TRBJ2-2, with no clear D. Germline V gives CDR1 SGHDT, CDR2 YYEEEE. V lost 0 bases to trimming and J lost 6 bases, with 9 bases between them. The CDR3 loop spans 14 amino acids. The CDR3 DNA reads as TGTGCCAGCAGCTTGGGACTCCTCGCCGGGGAGCTGTTTTTT. It translates to CASSLGLLAGELFF.

There are many counts of this clonotype. The chain recombines TRBV4-1 with TRBJ2-1; perhaps TRBD2 as D (6 bases). The V and J ends lost 2 bases and 5 bases respectively, with 7 bases between them. Germline loops: CDR1 MGHRA, CDR2 YSYEKL. This CDR3 has 13 amino acids. CDR3 DNA: TGCGCCAGCAGCCAACCGGGGGACAATGAGCAGTTCTTC. Translating it yields CASSQPGDNEQFF.

The chain has TRBV12-5 and TRBJ2-3; tentatively, D is TRBD1 (6 bases). Germline CDR1 is LGHNT and CDR2 is FRNRAP. With 5 bases removed from V and 4 bases from J, the gap between germline ends came to 10 bases. The CDR3 runs 13 residues. The chain's CDR3 is CASGPDRPDTQYF. The CDR3 DNA follows: TGTGCTAGTGGTCCCGACAGGCCAGATACGCAGTATTTT.

Ten or more counts support this clonotype. This chain links TRBV20-1 with TRBJ2-4, with a weak D call TRBD1 (6 bases). V was cut by 0 bases and J by 0 bases, with 12 bases left in between. The CDR3 sequence is 16 residues long. From germline, CDR1 is DFQATT and CDR2 SNEGSKA (reference sequence). This CDR3 reads CSARDRGTLAKNIQYF. The CDR3 DNA follows: TGCAGTGCTAGAGACAGGGGAACTCTAGCCAAAAACATTCAGTACTTC.

In its sample, this clonotype was seen many times. The genes are TRBV12-5 and TRBJ1-1; possibly TRBD1 for D (5 bases). V was clipped by 6 bases and J by 6 bases, with 11 bases between them. CDR1 and CDR2 (germline): LGHNT, FRNRAP. This CDR3 comprises 12 residues. The CDR3 is CASGLEGSEAFF. The CDR3 bases are TGTGCTAGTGGACTTGAGGGGTCTGAAGCTTTCTTT.

This clonotype has a handful of counts. The V and J genes are TRBV4-1 and TRBJ2-1, with D possibly being TRBD1 (6 bases). Trimming stripped 4 bases from V and 7 bases from J, with 11 bases between. This CDR3 region has 13 residues. Looked up from germline, CDR1 is MGHRA and CDR2 is YSYEKL. The CDR3 sequence is CASSPRTVNEQFF. The CDR3 DNA is TGCGCCAGCAGCCCCCGGACAGTGAATGAGCAGTTCTTC.

In this sample, this clonotype turned up many times. The V call is TRBV5-5, the J call TRBJ2-3; the D gene could be TRBD1 or TRBD2 (6 bases each). This CDR3 contains 13 residues. Germline lookup yields CDR1 SGHKS and CDR2 YYEKEE (reference sequence). Trimming removed 0 bases from V and 7 bases from J, with 9 bases in between. The CDR3 DNA sequence: TGTGCCAGCAGCTTGGCGGGGGCGAATACGCAGTATTTT. It encodes CASSLAGANTQYF.

In its sample, this clonotype was seen many times. This chain joins TRBV19 and TRBJ2-3; 8 bases line up with TRBD1. The CDR3 sequence is 15 residues long. Looked up from germline, CDR1 is LNHDA and CDR2 is SQIVND (reference sequence). The V and J ends lost 5 bases and 6 bases, in that order; junction bases with no gene match: 10. The CDR3 reads CASSPTDRGSDTQYF. CDR3 nucleotides: TGTGCCAGTAGTCCGACCGACAGGGGTTCGGATACGCAGTATTTT.

Comment on this clonotype: Being one base from a much bigger clone, this may be a read error. This rearrangement joins TRBV6-6 to TRBJ1-5; no clear D gene. Germline-derived CDR1 and CDR2 are MNHNY and SVGAGI (reference sequence). Deletions cut 2 bases from V and 6 bases from J, with 8 bases between. This CDR3 contains 13 residues. The CDR3: CASSYVYSQPQHF. In DNA form, the CDR3 reads TGTGCCAGCAGTTACGTGTATAGTCAGCCCCAGCATTTT.

This clonotype was counted a few times. The gene calls are TRBV2 and TRBJ2-7; TRBD1 matches at 8 bases. J was trimmed by 5 bases and V by 7 bases; bases with no gene match: 7. The CDR3 spans 13 residues. From germline, CDR1 is SNHLY and CDR2 FYNNEI. The CDR3 region is CASIRTGRDEQYF. CDR3 coding DNA: TGTGCCAGCATCAGGACAGGGCGGGACGAGCAGTACTTC.